Following are 10 T cell receptor beta chains from one sample sequenced in a study of CD8+ T cells in alopecia areata. Investigators isolated RNA and reverse transcribed it into cDNA to act as the sequencing template. Sequencing was performed with immunoSEQ multiplex PCR; in TCRdb, only in-frame clones are kept and a portion is missing. The sample carries about 130,000 clones, about 50% recorded once. Sequencing was performed on CD8+ T cells sorted from blood, taken at week 0. These receptor sequences come from a human donor with alopecia areata.

The chain carries TRBV5-6 and TRBJ2-5, with D tentatively TRBD1 (6 bases). With 2 bases removed from V and 0 bases from J, the gap between germline ends came to 8 bases. Germline lookup yields CDR1 SGHDT and CDR2 YYEEEE. The CDR3 is made up of 14 amino acids. CDR3 amino acids: CASSLDRYQETQYF. The CDR3 coding sequence is TGTGCCAGCAGCTTAGACAGGTACCAAGAGACCCAGTACTTC.

The chain has TRBV5-1 and TRBJ2-5; D is possibly TRBD2 (6 bases). This CDR3 comprises 15 residues. Deletions cut 6 bases from V and 2 bases from J, with 17 bases between. Germline CDR1 SGHRS, CDR2 YFSETQ. The CDR3 sequence: CASTLTAGPQETQYF. CDR3 DNA sequence: TGCGCCAGCACCCTAACCGCGGGGCCGCAAGAGACCCAGTACTTC.

J is TRBJ1-6 and V is TRBV27; D might be TRBD1 (5 bases). The germline V and J ends were trimmed by 5 bases and 9 bases, with 11 bases remaining between them. This CDR3 comprises 13 residues. CDR1 is MNHEY and CDR2 is SMNVEV in the germline V gene (reference sequence). For the CDR3, the DNA is TGTGCCAGCAGTGCCGGGGGGTTTTCACCCCTCCACTTT. This translates into CASSAGGFSPLHF.

The CDR3 DNA follows: TGTGCCAGCAACTCGGGAACGGGCGGCTATGGCTACACCTTC. Translating gives CASNSGTGGYGYTF. The rearrangement links TRBV5-6 to TRBJ1-2; no definite D call. Germline values: CDR1 SGHDT, CDR2 YYEEEE. The V and J ends lost 6 bases and 4 bases respectively, with 16 bases between them. The CDR3 is 14 amino acids.

The J gene is TRBJ2-5, the V gene TRBV5-1, with D perhaps TRBD2 (7 bases). V lost 2 bases and J lost 1, with 12 bases in between. CDR3 length equals 15 residues. Germline V gene sequence: CDR1 SGHRS, CDR2 YFSETQ. The CDR3 region is CASSFRGASQETQYF. CDR3 in DNA: TGCGCCAGCAGCTTTCGGGGGGCCTCCCAAGAGACCCAGTACTTC.

V is TRBV7-2 and J is TRBJ2-7; 7 bases agree with TRBD2. The CDR3 length is 14 residues. J gave up 2 bases and V 3 bases, and 4 bases lay outside the gene matches. Looked up from germline, CDR1 is SGHTA and CDR2 is FQGNSA. CDR3 bases: TGTGCCAGCAGCTTCGGGACTATAACCTACGAGCAGTACTTC. Translating it yields CASSFGTITYEQYF.

This clone showed up just a few times. The gene calls are TRBV25-1 and TRBJ2-7, with D perhaps being TRBD1 or TRBD2 (5 bases each). CDR3 length: 14 residues. V lost 0 bases and J lost 5, with 11 bases in between. The germline V gene has CDR1 MGHDK and CDR2 SYGVNS. CDR3 sequence (DNA): TGTGCCAGCAGTGAATACGGGACCATCGACGAGCAGTACTTC. Amino acid sequence: CASSEYGTIDEQYF.

The chain recombines TRBV19 with TRBJ2-6; D is perhaps TRBD1 or TRBD2 (5 bases each). This CDR3 contains 15 residues. Trimming took off 3 bases at V and 12 bases at J, with 18 bases between the two ends. Germline CDR1 LNHDA, CDR2 SQIVND (reference sequence). CDR3 nucleotides: TGTGCCAGTAGTATGAGCCCGGGACCACTGGGCGTCCTGACTTTC. Translating gives CASSMSPGPLGVLTF.

The chain uses TRBV7-8 and TRBJ2-1, with 7 bases fitting TRBD1. Looked up from germline, CDR1 is SGHVS and CDR2 is FQNEAQ. The V gene end was trimmed by 1 base and the J gene end by 0 bases; junction bases not matched to a gene: 6. CDR3 length: 17 amino acids. The CDR3 region is CASSLVPGGVSYNEQFF. The CDR3 DNA follows: TGTGCCAGCAGCTTAGTTCCAGGGGGAGTCTCCTACAATGAGCAGTTCTTC.

The V gene is TRBV5-1, the J gene TRBJ2-7; TRBD2 is a possible D gene (5 bases). This CDR3 region has 14 residues. Germline CDR1 and CDR2: SGHRS and YFSETQ. Between the trimmed V and J ends, which lost 2 bases and 0 bases, there was a span of 9 bases. The CDR3 sequence is CASSLRGFSYEQYF. The CDR3 nucleotides are TGCGCCAGCAGCTTACGGGGATTCTCCTACGAGCAGTACTTC.